These 24 T cell receptor beta chains originate from one sample sequenced in a study of T cell repertoires in cytomegalovirus infection (dated by TCRdb to the late 2010s). The sequencer listed for this sample is Illumina HiSeq 1500. TCRdb itself trimmed the public reads at Q25 with fastp, ran MiXCR and retained productive beta chains. Entries that share a CDR3 protein sequence are merged under the most common genes and DNA. The sample yields a few hundred thousand distinct CDR3 sequences; around 27% were counted once. Of the sample, less than 15% is held by the ten largest clones. Sequencing was performed on PBMCs. Receptor source: a human donor in good health (CMV status not recorded). Some clones in this sample may be carry-over from other donors' samples.

The rearrangement uses TRBV15 and TRBJ1-2; unclear D gene. V gave up 8 bases and J gave up 3 bases, with 7 bases separating them. CDR1 is LNHNV, CDR2 YYDKDF, per germline (reference sequence). The CDR3 spans 11 residues. CDR3 DNA: TGTGCCACCTTCGGCTACTATGGCTACACCTTC. This sequence encodes CATFGYYGYTF.

This clonotype was recorded only once. The DNA of the CDR3 is TGTGCCACCAAAAGGGGACTAGGAAGGTACAATGAGCAGTTCTTC. This sequence encodes CATKRGLGRYNEQFF. The chain recombines TRBV6-5 with TRBJ2-1, with TRBD2 identical over 8 bases. The CDR3 covers 15 residues. Germline CDR1 and CDR2: MNHEY and SVGAGI. The ends lost 10 bases at V and 4 bases at J; junction bases unmatched: 12.

V and J are TRBV6-6 and TRBJ2-2; 8 positions match TRBD1. V was clipped by 6 bases and J by 6 bases; unmatched bases: 6. Germline CDR1 MNHNY, CDR2 SVGAGI (reference sequence). This CDR3 comprises 14 residues. The CDR3 here is CASSQPTGAGELFF. The CDR3 DNA sequence: TGTGCCAGCAGCCAACCGACAGGGGCCGGGGAGCTGTTTTTT.

The V gene is TRBV30, the J gene TRBJ2-1, with D possibly being TRBD2 (6 bases). The CDR3 sequence is 15 residues long. Germline V gives CDR1 GTSNPN, CDR2 SVGIG (reference sequence). V shed 0 bases and J shed 4 bases, with 13 bases lying between them. This CDR3 is CAWSVGGTIYNEQFF. As DNA, the CDR3 is TGTGCCTGGAGTGTAGGAGGGACGATTTACAATGAGCAGTTCTTC.

V gene TRBV5-1 combines with J gene TRBJ2-6, with D possibly being TRBD1 (7 bases). V lost 1 base and J 0 bases, leaving 14 bases between the germline ends. This CDR3 region has 18 residues. Germline CDR1 is SGHRS and CDR2 is YFSETQ. The CDR3 sequence is CASSLTPGGSSGANVLTF. Written as DNA, the CDR3 is TGCGCCAGCAGCTTGACCCCAGGGGGGAGCTCTGGGGCCAACGTCCTGACTTTC.

The chain couples TRBV2 to TRBJ2-5, with unresolved D. The length of the CDR3 is 13 residues. Per the germline V gene, CDR1 is SNHLY and CDR2 is FYNNEI. Trimming cost V 0 bases and J 9 bases, with 11 bases left between them. For the CDR3, the DNA is TGTGCCAGCAGTGAAGCTCTGAGTACGGCCCAGTACTTC. This sequence encodes CASSEALSTAQYF.

This clonotype was seen a handful of times. The chain uses TRBV10-3 and TRBJ2-2, with D possibly being TRBD1 or TRBD2 (5 bases each). Germline CDR1 is ENHRY and CDR2 is SYGVKD. Trimming took off 6 bases at V and 7 bases at J, with 12 bases between the two ends. The CDR3 is made up of 13 amino acids. DNA of the CDR3: TGTGCCATCAGCCCGGGGACGAGCGGGGAGCTGTTTTTT. It codes for CAISPGTSGELFF.

The chain joins TRBV2 to TRBJ2-5; 12 bases line up with TRBD1. The CDR3 length is 15 residues. J was trimmed by 7 bases and V by 6 bases; bases with no gene match: 9. Germline V lookup: CDR1 SNHLY, CDR2 FYNNEI. CDR3 sequence (DNA): TGTGCCAGCAGGCCCGGGACAGGGGGCGCAGGGACCCAGTACTTC. This translates into CASRPGTGGAGTQYF. The full variable domain, completed using reference TRBV2 and TRBJ2-5, is EPEVTQTPSHQVTQMGQEVILRCVPISNHLYFYWYRQILGQKVEFLVSFYNNEISEKSEIFDDQFSVERPDGSNFTLKIRSTKLEDSAMYFCASRPGTGGAGTQYFGPGTRLLVL.

The rearrangement uses TRBV6-5 and TRBJ2-1; D is undetermined. Trimming shortened V by 0 bases and J by 1 base, and 7 bases separated the two germline ends. Per germline, CDR1 MNHEY and CDR2 SVGAGI. The CDR3 is 15 residues long. The CDR3 nucleotides are TGTGCCAGCAGTTACTCTGGGGATTCCTACAATGAGCAGTTCTTC. Protein sequence: CASSYSGDSYNEQFF.

The chain recombines TRBV24-1 with TRBJ2-7; a weak D match, TRBD2 (6 bases). Germline V gene lookup returns CDR1 KGHDR and CDR2 SFDVKD. This CDR3 is 16 amino acids long. Trimming pared 3 bases from V and 4 bases from J, leaving 18 bases between. CDR3 nucleotides: TGTGCCACCAGTGATAAAATAGCGGAGAGGGAGTACGAGCAGTACGTC. Translated: CATSDKIAEREYEQYV.

This clonotype was counted a few times. This chain joins TRBV6-2 or TRBV6-3 and TRBJ2-1, with no clear D. V dropped 7 bases and J dropped 3 bases, with 7 bases sitting between them. The CDR3 is 12 residues long. CDR1 and CDR2 from the germline V gene are MNHEY and SVGEGT. The CDR3: CASKWGYNEQFF. CDR3 in DNA: TGTGCCAGCAAATGGGGCTACAATGAGCAGTTCTTC.

CDR3 coding DNA: TGTGCCAGCACCTCGGATGGAAGTAACTATGGCTACACCTTC. This encodes CASTSDGSNYGYTF. The rearrangement joins TRBV3-1 to TRBJ1-2; D is undetermined. V lost 7 bases and J lost 1, with 13 bases in between. The length of the CDR3 is 14 residues. Germline CDR1 reads LGHDT; CDR2 reads YNNKEL (reference sequence).

The chain joins TRBV12-3 or TRBV12-4 to TRBJ2-4, with D unresolved. The V gene lost 6 bases and the J gene lost 4 bases, with 13 bases spanning the gap. The CDR3 extends over 14 amino acids. The CDR3 sequence: CASSPRMGKNIQYF. For the CDR3, the DNA is TGTGCCAGCAGCCCCCGAATGGGAAAAAACATTCAGTACTTC.

The chain combines TRBV11-3 with TRBJ2-1; 11 bases fit TRBD1. V shed 0 bases, J shed 12 bases, and the junction held 19 bases outside the gene matches. There are 19 residues in the CDR3. Germline V gene data show CDR1 as SGHNT and CDR2 as YENEEA. The CDR3 region has the DNA TGTGCCAGCAGCTTAGATCAATGGGGTAAGGGACAGGGGGGACTGTGGCAGTTCTTC. As protein: CASSLDQWGKGQGGLWQFF. Filled out from reference TRBV11-3 and TRBJ2-1, the complete variable domain reads EAGVVQSPRYKIIEKKQPVAFWCNPISGHNTLYWYLQNLGQGPELLIRYENEEAVDDSQLPKDRFSAERLKGVDSTLKIQPAELGDSAVYLCASSLDQWGKGQGGLWQFFGPGTRLTVL.

This clonotype was seen a handful of times. The genes are TRBV7-9 and TRBJ2-7; 8 bases fit TRBD2. Looked up from germline, CDR1 is SEHNR and CDR2 is FQNEAQ (reference sequence). Trimming cost V 2 bases and J 5 bases; bases outside gene matches: 2. CDR3 length: 13 amino acids. In nucleotides, the CDR3 is TGTGCCAGCAGCTTAAGGCGGGAGGACGAGCAGTACTTC. Its protein product is CASSLRREDEQYF.

This clonotype showed up many times. This rearrangement joins TRBV7-2 to TRBJ1-2; perhaps TRBD1 as D (6 bases). Trimming stripped 5 bases from V and 2 bases from J, with 9 bases between. The CDR3 covers 13 residues. The germline gives CDR1 SGHTA, CDR2 FQGNSA. The CDR3 bases are TGTGCCAGCAGCCGACAGGAGAACTATGGCTACACCTTC. This sequence encodes CASSRQENYGYTF. The whole variable domain, remainder taken from reference TRBV7-2 and TRBJ1-2, is GAGVSQSPSNKVTEKGKDVELRCDPISGHTALYWYRQSLGQGLEFLIYFQGNSAPDKSGLPSDRFSAERTGGSVSTLTIQRTQQEDSAVYLCASSRQENYGYTFGSGTRLTVV.

V gene TRBV7-9 combines with J gene TRBJ2-1; 13 nucleotides agree with TRBD2. After removal of 0 bases from V and 11 bases from J, the junction contained 7 bases not matched to a gene. The CDR3 covers 16 residues. Germline CDR1 and CDR2: SEHNR and FQNEAQ (reference sequence). The CDR3 sequence: CASSLAPLAGGEQQFF. Written as DNA, the CDR3 is TGTGCCAGCAGCTTAGCGCCACTAGCGGGAGGGGAGCAGCAGTTCTTC.

This clonotype was detected only a few times. This chain links TRBV7-2 with TRBJ1-4; D is unresolved. This CDR3 is built from 13 residues. Germline lookup yields CDR1 SGHTA and CDR2 FQGNSA. The V and J ends lost 4 bases and 10 bases respectively, with 13 bases between them. This CDR3 is CASSSGWPVKLFF. DNA of the CDR3: TGTGCCAGCAGCTCCGGGTGGCCAGTAAAACTGTTTTTT.

The V and J genes are TRBV7-2 and TRBJ1-5, with a possible D match to TRBD1 (5 bases). CDR3 length equals 18 residues. From germline, CDR1 is SGHTA and CDR2 FQGNSA. The ends were cut back, 1 base at V and 3 bases at J, with 19 bases in the middle. Here the CDR3 DNA reads TGTGCCAGCAGCTTAGAGGCGGGAGGTGGGGACTACAATCAGCCCCAGCATTTT. Encoded protein: CASSLEAGGGDYNQPQHF.

V and J are TRBV28 and TRBJ1-2; weak D call: TRBD1 (5 bases). Germline V gene lookup returns CDR1 MDHEN and CDR2 SYDVKM. V was pared by 2 bases and J by 4 bases, with 17 bases between. The CDR3 sequence is 16 residues long. CDR3 DNA sequence: TGTGCCAGCAGTTTAGGGACCGCCGCTTATGTCTATGGCTACACCTTC. Encoded protein: CASSLGTAAYVYGYTF.

This clonotype was recorded many times. This rearrangement joins TRBV27 to TRBJ2-3, with 8 bases that match TRBD2. This CDR3 is built from 14 residues. Unmatched junction bases numbered 4, after V lost 6 bases and J lost 2 bases. Germline values: CDR1 MNHEY, CDR2 SMNVEV (reference sequence). Here the CDR3 reads CASRGAGATDTQYF. CDR3 nucleotides: TGTGCCAGCAGGGGAGCGGGGGCCACAGATACGCAGTATTTT.

The rearrangement joins TRBV28 to TRBJ1-2, with a possible D match to TRBD1 (5 bases). Germline CDR1 and CDR2: MDHEN and SYDVKM. CDR3 length equals 15 residues. The V end lost 6 bases, the J end lost 2 bases, and 16 bases lay between the germline ends. The CDR3 nucleotides read TGTGCCAGCAGACCATATAGGGGCAGAAACTATGGCTACACCTTC. It is translated as CASRPYRGRNYGYTF.

This clonotype came up a few times. As DNA, the CDR3 is TGTGCCAGCAGAACCAGGCTACGGGGCATGGCTTTCTTT. As protein: CASRTRLRGMAFF. This sequence joins TRBV28 and TRBJ1-1; D is perhaps TRBD1 (5 bases). CDR1 is MDHEN, CDR2 SYDVKM, per germline. This CDR3 has 13 amino acids. Trimming removed 6 bases at V and 11 bases at J, with 19 bases between.

This clonotype was detected many times. This sequence joins TRBV12-3 or TRBV12-4 and TRBJ1-1; 12 nucleotides agree with TRBD1. The CDR3 loop spans 16 amino acids. V lost 5 bases, J lost 4 bases, and 8 bases stayed unmatched. The CDR3: CASSTRDRGLGTEAFF. The CDR3 DNA reads as TGTGCCAGCAGTACCCGGGACAGGGGGCTTGGCACTGAAGCTTTCTTT.